This T cell receptor beta chain was found in a study of cytomegalovirus exposure and HLA in healthy donors. PCR used 60 Vbeta primers and 13 Jbeta primers. Here immunoSEQ multiplex PCR was the method, and the copy in TCRdb shows in-frame clones only, minus some. The data show about 160,000 clones, with 70% to 90% seen just once and under 2% held by the top ten. This CDR3 region has 14 residues. Trimming stripped 1 base from V and 4 bases from J, with 10 bases between. From germline, CDR1 is MNHNS and CDR2 SASEGT. Concerning this clone: The target antigen is unknown.

Overall study results and limits: A few CMV-associated chains were confirmed in vitro to be specific for CMV antigens. What a later analysis reportedly showed was that an Asian-associated ancestry cluster had fewer N-insertions than the roughly 670-donor mean. In a later analysis, V- and J-gene trimming of beta chains associated with a DCLRE1C missense variant, replicated independently. Follow-up analysis found HLA locus-dependent TCR association rates, highest for DRB1 and lowest for HLA-C.

Specimen: PBMCs. The rearrangement uses TRBV6-1 and TRBJ2-5; the D gene is possibly TRBD1 (6 bases). This receptor was identified in a woman aged 18-29 years in good health and CMV-seronegative. The CDR3, as DNA: TGTGCCAGCAGTGAAGTCACAGGGATAGAGACCCAGTACTTC. Protein product: CASSEVTGIETQYF.